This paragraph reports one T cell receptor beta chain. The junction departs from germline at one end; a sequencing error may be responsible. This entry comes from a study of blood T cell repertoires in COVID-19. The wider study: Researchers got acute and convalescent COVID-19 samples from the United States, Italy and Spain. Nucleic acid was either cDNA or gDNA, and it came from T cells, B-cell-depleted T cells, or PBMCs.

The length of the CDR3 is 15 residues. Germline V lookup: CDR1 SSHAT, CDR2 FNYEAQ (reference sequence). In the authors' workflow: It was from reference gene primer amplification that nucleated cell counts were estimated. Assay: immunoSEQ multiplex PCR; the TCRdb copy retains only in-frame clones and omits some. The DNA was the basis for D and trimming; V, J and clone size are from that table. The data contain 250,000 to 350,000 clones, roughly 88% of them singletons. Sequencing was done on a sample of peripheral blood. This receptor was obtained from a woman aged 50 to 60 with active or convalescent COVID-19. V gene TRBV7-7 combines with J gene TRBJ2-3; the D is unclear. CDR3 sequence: CASSHSREDTDTQYF. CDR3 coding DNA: TGTGCTAGCAGCCATTCTCGAGAGGACACAGATACGCAGTATTTT.